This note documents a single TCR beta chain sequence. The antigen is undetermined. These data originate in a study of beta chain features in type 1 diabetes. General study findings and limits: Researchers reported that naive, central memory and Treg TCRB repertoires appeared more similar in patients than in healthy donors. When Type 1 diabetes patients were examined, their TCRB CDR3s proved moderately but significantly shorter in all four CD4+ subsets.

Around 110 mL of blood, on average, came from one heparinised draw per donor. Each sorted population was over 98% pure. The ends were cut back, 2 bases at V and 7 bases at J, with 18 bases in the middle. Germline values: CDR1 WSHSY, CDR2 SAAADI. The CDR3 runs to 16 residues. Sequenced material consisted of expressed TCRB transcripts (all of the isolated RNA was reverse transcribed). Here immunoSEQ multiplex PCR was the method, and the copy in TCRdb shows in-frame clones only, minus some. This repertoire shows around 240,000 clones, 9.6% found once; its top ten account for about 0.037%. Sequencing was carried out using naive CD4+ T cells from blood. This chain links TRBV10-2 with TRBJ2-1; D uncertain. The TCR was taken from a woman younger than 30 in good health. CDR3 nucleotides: TGCGCCAGCAGTGAGATCAGGTCTCCCCACTTTAATGAGCAGTTCTTC. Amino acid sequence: CASSEIRSPHFNEQFF.